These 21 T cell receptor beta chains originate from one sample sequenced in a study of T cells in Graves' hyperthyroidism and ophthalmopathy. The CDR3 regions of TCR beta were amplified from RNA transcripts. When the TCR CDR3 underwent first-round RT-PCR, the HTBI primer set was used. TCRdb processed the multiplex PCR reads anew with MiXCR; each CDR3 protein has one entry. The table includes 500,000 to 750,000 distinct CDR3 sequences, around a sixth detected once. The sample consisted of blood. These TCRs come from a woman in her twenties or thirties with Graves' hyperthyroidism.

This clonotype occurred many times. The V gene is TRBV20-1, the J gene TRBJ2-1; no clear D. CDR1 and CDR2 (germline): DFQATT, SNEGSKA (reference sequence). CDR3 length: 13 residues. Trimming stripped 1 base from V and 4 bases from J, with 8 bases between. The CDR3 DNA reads TGCAGTGCTAGAGTACAGATTTACAATGAGCAGTTCTTC. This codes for CSARVQIYNEQFF.

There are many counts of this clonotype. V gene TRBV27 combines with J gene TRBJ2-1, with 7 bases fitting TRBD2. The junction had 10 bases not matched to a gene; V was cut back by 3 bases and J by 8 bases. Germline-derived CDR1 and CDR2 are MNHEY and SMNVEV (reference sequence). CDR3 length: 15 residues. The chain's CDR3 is CASSFMRESTDEQFF. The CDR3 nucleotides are TGTGCCAGCAGTTTCATGCGGGAGAGTACTGATGAGCAGTTCTTC.

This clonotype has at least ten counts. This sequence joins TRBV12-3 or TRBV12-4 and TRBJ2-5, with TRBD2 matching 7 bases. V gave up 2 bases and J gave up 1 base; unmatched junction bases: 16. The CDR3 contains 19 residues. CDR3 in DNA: TGTGCCAGCAGTTTAAGTACCAGGGCACTTGGGGGGGGCCAAGAGACCCAGTACTTC. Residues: CASSLSTRALGGGQETQYF.

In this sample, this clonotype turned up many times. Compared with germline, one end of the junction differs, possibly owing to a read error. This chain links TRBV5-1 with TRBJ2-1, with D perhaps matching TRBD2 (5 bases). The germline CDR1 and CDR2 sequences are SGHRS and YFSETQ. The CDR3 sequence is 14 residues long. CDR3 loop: CASSLGGYYNEQFF. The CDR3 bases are TGTGCCAGCAGCTTGGGCGGGTATTACAATGAGCAGTTCTTC.

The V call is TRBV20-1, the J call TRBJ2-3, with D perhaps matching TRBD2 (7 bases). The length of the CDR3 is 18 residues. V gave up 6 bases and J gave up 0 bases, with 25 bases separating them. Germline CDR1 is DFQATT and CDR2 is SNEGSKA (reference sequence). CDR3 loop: CSATGGLAVTVSTDTQYF. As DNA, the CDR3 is TGCAGTGCGACAGGTGGGCTAGCGGTAACAGTAAGCACAGATACGCAGTATTTT.

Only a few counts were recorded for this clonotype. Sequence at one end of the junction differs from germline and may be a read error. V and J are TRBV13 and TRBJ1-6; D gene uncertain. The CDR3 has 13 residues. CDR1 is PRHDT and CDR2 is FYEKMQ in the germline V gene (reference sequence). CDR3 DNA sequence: TGTGCCAGCACCAACAGTTATAATTCACCCCCCCACTTT. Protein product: CASTNSYNSPPHF.

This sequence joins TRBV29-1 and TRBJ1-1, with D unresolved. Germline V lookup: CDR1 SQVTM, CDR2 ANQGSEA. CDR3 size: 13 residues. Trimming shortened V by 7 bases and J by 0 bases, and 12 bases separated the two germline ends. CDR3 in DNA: TGCAGCGGGGTCTTGGGATTGAACACTGAAGCTTTCTTT. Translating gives CSGVLGLNTEAFF.

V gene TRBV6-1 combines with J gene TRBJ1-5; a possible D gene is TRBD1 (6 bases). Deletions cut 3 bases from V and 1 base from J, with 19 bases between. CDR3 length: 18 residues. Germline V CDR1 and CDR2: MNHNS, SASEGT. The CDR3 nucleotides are TGTGCCAGCAGTGATATTCCGACAGGCTCTTTGAGCAATCAGCCCCAGCATTTT. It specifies CASSDIPTGSLSNQPQHF.

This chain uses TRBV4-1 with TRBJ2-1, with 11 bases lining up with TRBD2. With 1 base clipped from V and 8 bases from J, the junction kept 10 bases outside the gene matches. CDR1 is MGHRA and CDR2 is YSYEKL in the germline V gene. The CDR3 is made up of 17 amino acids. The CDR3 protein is CASSQVLMGLAVDEQFF. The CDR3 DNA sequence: TGCGCCAGCAGCCAAGTCTTAATGGGACTAGCGGTCGATGAGCAGTTCTTC.

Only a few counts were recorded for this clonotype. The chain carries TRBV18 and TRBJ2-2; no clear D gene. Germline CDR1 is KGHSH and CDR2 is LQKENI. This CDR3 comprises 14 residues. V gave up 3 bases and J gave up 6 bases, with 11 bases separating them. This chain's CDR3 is CASSPGSSAGELFF. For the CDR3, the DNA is TGTGCCAGCTCACCTGGGTCGAGCGCCGGGGAGCTGTTTTTT.

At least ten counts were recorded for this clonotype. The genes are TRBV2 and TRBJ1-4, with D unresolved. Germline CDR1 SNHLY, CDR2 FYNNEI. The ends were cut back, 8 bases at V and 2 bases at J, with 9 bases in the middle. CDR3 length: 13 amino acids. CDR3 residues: CASCQDTNEKLFF. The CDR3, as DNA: TGTGCCAGCTGTCAGGACACTAATGAAAAACTGTTTTTT.

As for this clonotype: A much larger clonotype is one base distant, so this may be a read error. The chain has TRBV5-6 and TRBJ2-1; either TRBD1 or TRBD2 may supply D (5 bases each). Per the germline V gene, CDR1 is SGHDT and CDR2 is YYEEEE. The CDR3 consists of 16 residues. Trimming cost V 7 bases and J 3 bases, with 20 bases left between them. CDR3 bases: TGTGCCAGCTCCCTGGGGGATCGAGCTAACTACAATGAGCAGTTCTTC. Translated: CASSLGDRANYNEQFF. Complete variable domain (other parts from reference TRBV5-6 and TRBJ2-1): DAGVTQSPTHLIKTRGQQVTLRCSPKSGHDTVSWYQQALGQGPQFIFQYYEEEERQRGNFPDRFSGHQFPNYSSELNVNALLLGDSALYLCASSLGDRANYNEQFFGPGTRLTVL.

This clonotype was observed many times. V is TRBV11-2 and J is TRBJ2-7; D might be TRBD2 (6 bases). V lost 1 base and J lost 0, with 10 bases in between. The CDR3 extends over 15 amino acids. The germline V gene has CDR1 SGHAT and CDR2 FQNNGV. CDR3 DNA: TGTGCCAGCAGCTTAGCCAAACTAGCCTCCTACGAGCAGTACTTC. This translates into CASSLAKLASYEQYF.

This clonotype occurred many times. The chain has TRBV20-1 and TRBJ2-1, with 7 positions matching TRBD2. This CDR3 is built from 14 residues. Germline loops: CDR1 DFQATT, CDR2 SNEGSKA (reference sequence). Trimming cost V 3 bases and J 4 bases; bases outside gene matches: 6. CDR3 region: CSASHTSAYNEQFF. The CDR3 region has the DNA TGCAGTGCTAGCCATACTAGCGCTTACAATGAGCAGTTCTTC.

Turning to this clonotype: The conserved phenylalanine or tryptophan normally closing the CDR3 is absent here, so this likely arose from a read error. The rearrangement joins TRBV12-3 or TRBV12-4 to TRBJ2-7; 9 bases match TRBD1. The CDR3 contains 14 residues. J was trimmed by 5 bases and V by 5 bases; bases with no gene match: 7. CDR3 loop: CASSPWTGVDEQYL. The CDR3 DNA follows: TGTGCCAGCAGTCCGTGGACAGGGGTAGACGAGCAGTACCTC.

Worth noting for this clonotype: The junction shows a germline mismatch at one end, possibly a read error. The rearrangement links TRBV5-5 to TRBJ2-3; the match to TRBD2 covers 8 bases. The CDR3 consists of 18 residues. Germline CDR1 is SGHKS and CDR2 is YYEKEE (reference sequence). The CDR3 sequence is CASSQDRKREPRTDTQYF. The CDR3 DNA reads TGCGCCAGCAGCCAAGATCGTAAGCGGGAGCCTCGCACAGATACGCAGTATTTT.

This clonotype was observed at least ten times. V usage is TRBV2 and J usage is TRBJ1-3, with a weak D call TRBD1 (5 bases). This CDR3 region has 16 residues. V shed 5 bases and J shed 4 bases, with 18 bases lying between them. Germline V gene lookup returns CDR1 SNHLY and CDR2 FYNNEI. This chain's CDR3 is CASSLGQPGGGNTIYF. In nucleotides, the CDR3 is TGTGCCAGCAGTCTGGGGCAGCCTGGCGGGGGAAACACCATATATTTT.

CDR3 in amino acids: CASSYGQGNEKLFF. CDR3 DNA: TGTGCCAGCAGTTACGGGCAGGGTAATGAAAAACTGTTTTTT. The chain combines TRBV6-5 with TRBJ1-4; perhaps TRBD1 as D (5 bases). Trimming left V 2 bases short and J 4 bases short, with 8 bases between. Germline values: CDR1 MNHEY, CDR2 SVGAGI. This CDR3 is built from 14 residues.

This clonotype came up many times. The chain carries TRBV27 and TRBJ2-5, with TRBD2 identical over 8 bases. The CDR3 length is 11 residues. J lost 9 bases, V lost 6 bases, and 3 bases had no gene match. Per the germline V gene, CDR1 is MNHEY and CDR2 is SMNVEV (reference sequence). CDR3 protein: CASSRGGAQYF. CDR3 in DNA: TGTGCCAGCAGCCGGGGGGGGGCCCAGTACTTC.

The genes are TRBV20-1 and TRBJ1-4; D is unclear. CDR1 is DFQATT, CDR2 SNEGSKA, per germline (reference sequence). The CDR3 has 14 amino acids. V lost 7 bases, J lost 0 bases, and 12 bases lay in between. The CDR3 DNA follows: TGCAGTGGCGGCGGTTATGCAACTAATGAAAAACTGTTTTTT. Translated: CSGGGYATNEKLFF.

DNA of the CDR3: TGTGCCAGCAGCCAAGTAGGCGGGACTAGCGGGAGATGGGTATACAATGAGCAGTTCTTC. Amino acid sequence: CASSQVGGTSGRWVYNEQFF. The gene calls are TRBV3-1 and TRBJ2-1; 14 bases align to TRBD2. CDR1 LGHDT and CDR2 YNNKEL come from the germline V gene (reference sequence). Trimming cost V 1 base and J 4 bases; bases outside gene matches: 12. This CDR3 has 20 residues.